The rows below give T cell receptor beta chains drawn from one sample of a study of cytomegalovirus exposure and HLA in healthy donors. Only in-frame clones appear in the TCRdb table, and some are missing; sequencing was by immunoSEQ multiplex PCR. The sample lists 180,000 or so clones; 70% to 80% were seen once. Sequencing input: PBMCs. Receptors originate from a man between 18 and 35 years old in good health and CMV-seronegative. Both conserved end residues are part of each CDR3. Fields, in order: D gene, J gene, V gene, CDR3 length, clone size, CDR3 DNA, CDR3 protein. A D gene is named only where the DNA matches it firmly. Rows give clone size only sometimes, using once, few, many, or a class for an expanded clone.

>TRBD2|TRBJ2-1|TRBV15|20|-
TGTGCCACCAGCAGACCCCCGGGACTAGCGGGGGTGAATAACTACAATGAGCAGTTCTTC
CATSRPPGLAGVNNYNEQFF
>-|TRBJ1-4|TRBV6-5|15|few
TGTGCCAGCAGTTACACTGGCGGGCGGGGAGAAAAACTGTTTTTT
CASSYTGGRGEKLFF
>TRBD1|TRBJ1-5|TRBV19|14|-
TGTGCCAGTAGTAGGGACAGGGTGAATCAGCCCCAGCATTTT
CASSRDRVNQPQHF
>-|TRBJ2-7|TRBV19|13|-
TGTGCCAGTAGCCCCGGACAGACCTACGAGCAGTACTTC
CASSPGQTYEQYF
>TRBD1|TRBJ2-7|TRBV27|12|-
TGTGCCAGCAGTCCCGTCGGACAGGGGCAGTACTTC
CASSPVGQGQYF
>TRBD1|TRBJ2-5|TRBV11-1|17|-
TGTGCCAGCAGCCCATTGGGATTGACAGGGATGGGGAAGACCCAGTACTTC
CASSPLGLTGMGKTQYF
>-|TRBJ2-1|TRBV7-3|14|-
TGTGCCAGCAGCAAAGACATCCTCCCCAATGAGCAGTTCTTC
CASSKDILPNEQFF
>-|TRBJ2-7|TRBV6-1|13|once
TGTGCCAGCAGTAATAGACACACCTACGAGCAGTACTTC
CASSNRHTYEQYF
>TRBD2|TRBJ2-1|TRBV7-3|14|-
TGTGCCAGCAGCGAGACTAGCGGGAACAATGAGCAGTTCTTC
CASSETSGNNEQFF
>TRBD1|TRBJ1-2|TRBV19|14|once
TGTGCCAGTAGACGGACAGGGGGTCTCTATGGCTACACCTTC
CASRRTGGLYGYTF
>-|TRBJ2-1|TRBV5-1|13|-
TGCGCCAGCAGCTTCTCAGGGAACGATGAGCAGTTCTTC
CASSFSGNDEQFF
>TRBD2|TRBJ2-2|TRBV5-4|19|-
TGTGCCAGCAGCAAGGCCGGGACTAGCGGGGCCCACAACACCGGGGAGCTGTTTTTT
CASSKAGTSGAHNTGELFF
>-|TRBJ1-2|TRBV4-1|14|-
TGCGCCAGCAGCCCTGCGGGGCAGACTTATGGCTACACCTTC
CASSPAGQTYGYTF
>TRBD1|TRBJ1-1|TRBV30|15|-
TGTGCCTGGATTACCGGGACAGGGGATTTCACTGAAGCTTTCTTT
CAWITGTGDFTEAFF
>TRBD2|TRBJ2-7|TRBV6-6|15|-
TGTGCCAGCAGTTACCCCGGGGGGGGAGGGCGCGAGCAGTACTTC
CASSYPGGGGREQYF
>-|TRBJ2-6|TRBV7-3|16|-
TGTGCCAGCAGCTTAATGGCGGCCTCTGGGGCCAACGTCCTGACTTTC
CASSLMAASGANVLTF
>-|TRBJ1-5|TRBV2|14|-
TGTGCCAGCAGCCCAAATCTGAACCCCGGGCCCCAGCATTTT
CASSPNLNPGPQHF
>TRBD2|TRBJ2-5|TRBV4-2|18|once
TGTGCCAGCAGCCAAGTCCCAGGACTAGCGGGGGTAGAAGAGACCCAGTACTTC
CASSQVPGLAGVEETQYF
>-|TRBJ2-7|TRBV6-6|12|-
TGTGCCAGCAGTCCCTTATCCTACGAGCAGTACTTC
CASSPLSYEQYF
>-|TRBJ2-2|TRBV27|13|-
TGTGCCAGCGTCAGGGCGAACACCGGGGAGCTGTTTTTT
CASVRANTGELFF
>-|TRBJ1-2|TRBV2|16|-
TGTGCCAGCAGTGAGCCCAGGGAGGCGTCGGACTATGGCTACACCTTC
CASSEPREASDYGYTF
>TRBD2|TRBJ2-1|TRBV5-6|16|-
TGTGCCAGCAGCTTGGAGGGAGCGGGAAAGCACGATGAGCAGTTCTTC
CASSLEGAGKHDEQFF
>TRBD2|TRBJ2-7|TRBV27|15|-
TGTGCCACCTCTTACTTAACTAGCGGGGGGTACGAGCAGTACTTC
CATSYLTSGGYEQYF
>TRBD1|TRBJ1-2|TRBV5-1|17|-
TGCGCCAGCAGCTTGGCCGGGGACAGGGGGCGAAAGTGGGGCTACACCTTC
CASSLAGDRGRKWGYTF
>-|TRBJ1-2|TRBV6-5|15|few
TGTGCCAGCAGTTCGGAGGGGCACGGAGCCTATGGCTACACCTTC
CASSSEGHGAYGYTF
>TRBD1|TRBJ2-7|TRBV6-1|13|-
TGTGCCAGCAGTGATTACAGGGGGCTCGAGCAGTACTTC
CASSDYRGLEQYF
>-|TRBJ2-7|TRBV4-2|15|-
TGTGCCAGCAGCCACCAAGGTAGCGGAGCCTACGAGCAGTACTTC
CASSHQGSGAYEQYF
>-|TRBJ2-1|TRBV30|14|-
TGTGCCTGGAGTGATGACTATCTCTACAATGAGCAGTTCTTC
CAWSDDYLYNEQFF
>-|TRBJ1-2|TRBV2|14|-
TGTGCCAGCAGTGAATTGGCCAGTAACTATGGCTACACCTTC
CASSELASNYGYTF
>TRBD2|TRBJ2-2|TRBV19|14|-
TGTGCCAGTAGCGGGACTAGCGGGAGCGGGGAGCTGTTTTTT
CASSGTSGSGELFF
>TRBD2|TRBJ2-3|TRBV28|17|-
TGTGCCAGCAGACCCGGACTAGCGGGAGGACGCACAGATACGCAGTATTTT
CASRPGLAGGRTDTQYF
>-|TRBJ1-1|TRBV19|14|-
TGTGCCAGTAGTATTGGGGGGAGGAACACTGAAGCTTTCTTT
CASSIGGRNTEAFF
>-|TRBJ2-1|TRBV29-1|13|few
TGCAGCGTTCGGCCCCAGGGGAACAATGAGCAGTTCTTC
CSVRPQGNNEQFF
>TRBD2|TRBJ2-3|TRBV7-6|16|few
TGTGCCAGCAGCCCAGCGGGGGGGCTCAAAACAGATACGCAGTATTTT
CASSPAGGLKTDTQYF
>-|TRBJ2-7|TRBV18|15|-
TGTGCCAGCTCACCTCGACTTGCCCCCGCGTACGAGCAGTACTTC
CASSPRLAPAYEQYF
>-|TRBJ2-5|TRBV25-1|15|-
TGTGCCAGCAGTGAATTGTTGGGGCCCCAGGAGACCCAGTACTTC
CASSELLGPQETQYF
>-|TRBJ2-7|TRBV30|15|-
TGTGCCTGGAGTGTAACCTCTAAAGCAACCTACGAGCAGTACTTC
CAWSVTSKATYEQYF